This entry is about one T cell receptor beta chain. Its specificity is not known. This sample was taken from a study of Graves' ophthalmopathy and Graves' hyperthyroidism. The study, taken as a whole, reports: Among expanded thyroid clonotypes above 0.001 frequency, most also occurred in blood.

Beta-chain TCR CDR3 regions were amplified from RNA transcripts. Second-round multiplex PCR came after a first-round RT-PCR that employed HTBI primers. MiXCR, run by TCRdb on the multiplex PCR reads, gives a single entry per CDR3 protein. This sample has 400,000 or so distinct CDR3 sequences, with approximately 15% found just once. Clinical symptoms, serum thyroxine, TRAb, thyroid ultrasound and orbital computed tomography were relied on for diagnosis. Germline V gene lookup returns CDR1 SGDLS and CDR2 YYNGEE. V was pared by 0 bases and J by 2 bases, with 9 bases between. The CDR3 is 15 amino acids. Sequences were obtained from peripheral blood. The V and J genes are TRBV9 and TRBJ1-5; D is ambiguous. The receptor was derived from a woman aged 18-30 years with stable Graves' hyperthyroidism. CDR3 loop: CASSVGVLGNQPQHF. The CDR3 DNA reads TGTGCCAGCAGCGTAGGGGTCCTAGGCAATCAGCCCCAGCATTTT.